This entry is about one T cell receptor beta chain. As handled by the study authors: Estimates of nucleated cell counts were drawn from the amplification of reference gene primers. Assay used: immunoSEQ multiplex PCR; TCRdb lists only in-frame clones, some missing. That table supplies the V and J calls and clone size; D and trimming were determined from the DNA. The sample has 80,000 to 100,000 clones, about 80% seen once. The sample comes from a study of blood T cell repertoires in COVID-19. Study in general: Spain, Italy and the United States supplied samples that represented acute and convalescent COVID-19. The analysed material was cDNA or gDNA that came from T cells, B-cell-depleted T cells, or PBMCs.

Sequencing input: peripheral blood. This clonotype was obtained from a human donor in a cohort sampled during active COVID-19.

The CDR3 reads CATSRGGTAQPQHF. The CDR3 DNA is TGTGCCACCAGCCGAGGGGGGACAGCCCAGCCCCAGCATTTT. This chain uses TRBV15 with TRBJ1-5; 7 bases are shared with TRBD1. This CDR3 spans 14 amino acids. Germline V gene data show CDR1 as LNHNV and CDR2 as YYDKDF (reference sequence). The V and J ends lost 5 bases and 7 bases, in that order; junction bases with no gene match: 8.